This TCR beta chain appears in the sequencing data of a study of Ad26.COV2.S vaccination and SARS-CoV-2 variants. Whole-study context: Ad26.COV2.S shots went into the muscle once or twice, 56 days apart. Notes on the study in general: Breadth, reportedly substantial, characterized the spike-specific CD8+ and CD4+ T cell responses after vaccination. Relative to placebo recipients, vaccine recipients exhibited elevated spike-specific TCR breadth.

As for treatment: over 15 received Ad26.COV2.S at low or high dose, single or two shots; roughly 5 received placebo; per-sample allocation not given. Collection of samples fell on day 63 after the first vaccine or placebo injection. The study used a vaccine consisting of an Ad26 vector that expressed Wuhan-strain SARS-CoV-2 spike. Measured with immunoSEQ multiplex PCR; TCRdb has only the in-frame clones, and not every one. In the table there are around 320,000 clones, approximately 86% of which are singletons. CDR1 is GTSNPN, CDR2 SVGIG, per germline (reference sequence). The CDR3 covers 14 residues. V lost 3 bases to trimming and J lost 5 bases; unmatched junction nucleotides: 6. Notes on this clone: Its specificity is unknown.

The sequence derives from a person aged 18 to 59 who received the Ad26.COV2.S COVID-19 vaccine or a placebo. Sequencing was performed on peripheral blood, taken in a trial of Ad26.COV2.S vaccine versus placebo. The V and J genes are TRBV30 and TRBJ2-2; 7 bases align to TRBD2. For the CDR3, the DNA is TGTGCCTGGAGCGGGGGGTCGTATACCGGGGAGCTGTTTTTT. Protein: CAWSGGSYTGELFF.